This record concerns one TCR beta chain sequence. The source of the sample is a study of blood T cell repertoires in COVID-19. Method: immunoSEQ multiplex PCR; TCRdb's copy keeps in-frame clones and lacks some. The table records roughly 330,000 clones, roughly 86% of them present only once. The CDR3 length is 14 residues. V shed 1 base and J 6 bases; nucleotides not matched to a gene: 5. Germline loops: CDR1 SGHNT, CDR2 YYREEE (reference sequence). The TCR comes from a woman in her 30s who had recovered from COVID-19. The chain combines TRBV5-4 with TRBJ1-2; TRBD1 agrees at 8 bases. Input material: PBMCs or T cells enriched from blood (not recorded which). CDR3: CASSLSYRGDGYTF. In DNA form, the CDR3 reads TGTGCCAGCAGCTTGTCCTACAGGGGGGATGGCTACACCTTC. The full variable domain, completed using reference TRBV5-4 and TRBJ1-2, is ETGVTQSPTHLIKTRGQQVTLRCSSQSGHNTVSWYQQALGQGPQFIFQYYREEENGRGNFPPRFSGLQFPNYSSELNVNALELDDSALYLCASSLSYRGDGYTFGSGTRLTVV.